This TCR beta chain was identified in a study of T cells after yellow fever vaccination. Findings and caveats of the study: The booster response re-showed most primary clones: approximately 95% CD4, more than 70% CD8. Faster peaking, at day 5 versus 15, marked a secondary response that was weaker. The appearance of a small share of clonotypes in both CD4 and CD8 compartments was observed.

CDR1 and CDR2 from the germline V gene are GTSNPN and SVGIG (reference sequence). This CDR3 contains 16 residues. The ends were cut back, 0 bases at V and 3 bases at J, with 16 bases in the middle. Concerning this clonotype itself: Its antigen is unknown.

One entry per CDR3 protein, called by TCRdb with MiXCR from the 5' RACE reads. This table holds hundreds of thousands of distinct CDR3 sequences, roughly 14% found once. The receptor was derived from a man aged 30 to 39 who received the YFV17D yellow fever vaccine. This material consisted of PBMCs, taken on the day of the yellow fever booster vaccination. The chain is built from TRBV30 and TRBJ2-3; D is possibly TRBD1 (6 bases). This chain's CDR3 is CAWSVRQEQWTDTQYF. The CDR3 DNA is TGTGCCTGGAGTGTCCGACAGGAGCAATGGACAGATACGCAGTATTTT.